A selection of T cell receptor beta chains follows, all from one sample in a study of graft-versus-host responses after intestinal transplantation. TCRdb's table, derived via immunoSEQ multiplex PCR, lists solely in-frame clones and lacks some. Here the sample spans roughly 60,000 clones, approximately 89% being singletons. Sequenced here: PBMCs, sampled roughly 120 days after intestinal transplantation. Receptors originate from a human patient who received an intestinal transplant, so some T cells may come from the graft donor. The CDR3 runs from the conserved cysteine through the conserved F or W. The order of the fields is D gene, V gene, J gene, clone size, CDR3 protein, CDR3 DNA. D genes are given only for firm matches. Size is omitted from some rows. Given values are once, few, many or a class for expanded clones.

>TRBD2|TRBV6-1|TRBJ2-5|-
CASSEGGGQETQYF
TGTGCCAGCAGTGAAGGGGGGGGCCAAGAGACCCAGTACTTC
>-|TRBV4-2|TRBJ2-7|-
CASSQDRGYEQYF
TGTGCCAGCAGCCAAGATAGGGGCTACGAGCAGTACTTC
>TRBD1|TRBV19|TRBJ2-2|-
CASTSDREYTGELFF
TGTGCCAGTACCTCGGACAGGGAGTACACCGGGGAGCTGTTTTTT
>-|TRBV7-9|TRBJ1-2|-
CASSARELINNGYTF
TGTGCCAGCAGCGCGAGAGAGTTAATCAACAATGGCTACACCTTC
>-|TRBV7-8|TRBJ1-4|-
CASSLGVREKLFF
TGTGCCAGCAGCTTAGGGGTCCGGGAAAAACTGTTTTTT
>-|TRBV7-9|TRBJ2-2|-
CASSFSETGELFF
TGTGCCAGCAGCTTCTCGGAGACCGGGGAGCTGTTTTTT
>-|TRBV28|TRBJ2-5|-
CASASSWGTQETQYF
TGTGCCAGCGCCTCTTCCTGGGGAACCCAAGAGACCCAGTACTTC
>-|TRBV21-1|TRBJ1-1|-
CASSPLDRGIEAFF
TGTGCCAGCAGCCCTCTGGACAGGGGGATTGAGGCTTTCTTT
>TRBD1|TRBV5-1|TRBJ2-1|-
CASQGAVGGNEQFF
TGCGCCAGCCAGGGGGCCGTCGGAGGAAATGAGCAGTTCTTC
>TRBD2|TRBV4-2|TRBJ2-3|-
CASSQVAGLAGDTDTQYF
TGTGCCAGCAGCCAAGTCGCTGGACTAGCGGGAGACACAGATACGCAGTATTTT
>TRBD1|TRBV4-1|TRBJ1-4|-
CASSQGGGTGFNEKLFF
TGCGCCAGCAGCCAAGGGGGGGGGACAGGGTTTAATGAAAAACTGTTTTTT
>TRBD1|TRBV28|TRBJ1-4|-
CASSLPKAGGLEKLFF
TGTGCCAGCAGTTTGCCAAAGGCAGGGGGCCTAGAAAAACTGTTTTTT
>TRBD2|TRBV27|TRBJ2-1|-
CASSEVAGVDEQFF
TGTGCCAGCAGCGAGGTAGCGGGGGTCGATGAGCAGTTCTTC
>-|TRBV6-5|TRBJ1-6|-
CASRGLDYNSPLHF
TGTGCCAGCAGGGGCCTTGACTATAATTCACCCCTCCACTTT
>-|TRBV6-5|TRBJ1-1|-
CASSSHPDAEAFF
TGTGCCAGCAGTAGTCACCCTGATGCTGAAGCTTTCTTT
>-|TRBV5-1|TRBJ2-1|-
CASSSRGLEQFF
TGCGCCAGCAGCAGCCGCGGTCTTGAGCAGTTCTTC
>-|TRBV27|TRBJ2-3|-
CASQLFGTDTQYF
TGTGCCAGTCAGCTCTTTGGCACAGATACGCAGTATTTT
>TRBD2|TRBV28|TRBJ2-7|-
CASSLGGVRSYEQYF
TGTGCCAGCAGTTTAGGGGGGGTTCGCTCCTACGAGCAGTACTTC
>-|TRBV29-1|TRBJ1-3|-
CSVEPPSGNTIYF
TGCAGCGTTGAGCCGCCGTCTGGAAACACCATATATTTT
>TRBD2|TRBV19|TRBJ2-1|-
CASKVTSGSHNEQFF
TGTGCCAGTAAAGTAACTAGCGGGAGCCACAATGAGCAGTTCTTC
>TRBD1|TRBV6-4|TRBJ2-3|-
CASSQGATDTQYF
TGTGCCAGCAGTCAGGGGGCCACAGATACGCAGTATTTT
>-|TRBV2|TRBJ2-3|once
CASSRVQTSTDTQYF
TGTGCCAGCAGCCGGGTTCAGACTAGCACAGATACGCAGTATTTT
>-|TRBV28|TRBJ1-2|-
CASQSGAKGYTF
TGTGCCAGCCAATCGGGGGCGAAAGGCTACACCTTC
>TRBD1|TRBV28|TRBJ2-5|once
CASSRTGAQETQYF
TGTGCCAGCAGTCGGACAGGGGCACAAGAGACCCAGTACTTC
>TRBD1|TRBV15|TRBJ2-3|-
CATSRGVGQGTDTQYF
TGTGCCACCAGCAGAGGGGTTGGACAGGGCACAGATACGCAGTATTTT
>-|TRBV6-1|TRBJ1-6|-
CASSAGHLSSYNSPLHF
TGTGCCAGCAGTGCGGGACATCTCAGCTCCTATAATTCACCCCTCCACTTT
>-|TRBV5-4|TRBJ2-7|-
CASSLGTVPYEQYF
TGTGCCAGCAGCTTGGGGACAGTCCCCTACGAGCAGTACTTC
>-|TRBV2|TRBJ2-5|-
CASSKYTALETQYF
TGTGCCAGCAGTAAATACACGGCATTGGAGACCCAGTACTTC
>TRBD1|TRBV6-1|TRBJ2-7|-
CASRATGGDEQYF
TGTGCCAGCAGGGCGACAGGGGGCGACGAGCAGTACTTC
>TRBD1|TRBV19|TRBJ2-7|-
CASSLGGQGAYEQYF
TGTGCCAGTAGCCTCGGGGGACAGGGAGCCTACGAGCAGTACTTC
>TRBD2|TRBV14|TRBJ2-3|-
CASSQRLAGVLTDTQYF
TGTGCCAGCAGCCAACGGCTAGCGGGGGTCCTCACAGATACGCAGTATTTT
>-|TRBV5-1|TRBJ2-7|-
CASSGRGIYEQYF
TGCGCCAGCAGTGGGAGAGGGATCTACGAGCAGTACTTC
>-|TRBV28|TRBJ2-4|-
CASSLRPVAKNIQYF
TGTGCCAGCAGTTTGAGGCCGGTAGCCAAAAACATTCAGTACTTC
>-|TRBV10-3|TRBJ2-7|-
CAISESDSHSYEQYF
TGTGCCATCAGTGAGTCAGACAGTCATTCCTATGAACAGTACTTC
>-|TRBV19|TRBJ1-5|-
CASSIKGAGQPQHF
TGTGCCAGTAGTATCAAAGGGGCTGGTCAGCCCCAGCATTTT
>TRBD1|TRBV5-1|TRBJ2-7|-
CASSEGQPYEQYF
TGCGCCAGCAGCGAGGGACAGCCCTACGAGCAGTACTTC
>-|TRBV19|TRBJ2-7|-
CASSIGSRGGEYEQYF
TGTGCCAGTAGTATAGGGAGCAGGGGAGGAGAGTACGAGCAGTACTTC
>-|TRBV6-1|TRBJ2-7|-
CASTEGDVTYEQYF
TGTGCCAGCACCGAAGGGGACGTTACCTACGAGCAGTACTTC
>-|TRBV5-6|TRBJ2-7|-
CASSVGNHNSYEQYF
TGTGCCAGCAGCGTCGGGAACCACAACTCCTACGAGCAGTACTTC
>TRBD1|TRBV19|TRBJ2-7|-
CASRNQGASYEQYF
TGTGCCAGTAGGAACCAGGGGGCCTCCTACGAGCAGTACTTC
>-|TRBV2|TRBJ1-4|-
CASRPDRINEKLFF
TGTGCCAGCAGACCGGACAGAATTAATGAAAAACTGTTTTTT
>-|TRBV15|TRBJ2-3|-
CATSTRTRSSTDTQYF
TGTGCCACCAGCACTCGGACGAGATCTAGCACAGATACGCAGTATTTT
>TRBD1|TRBV9|TRBJ1-1|-
CASSEQQGVTEAFF
TGTGCCAGCAGCGAACAACAGGGGGTCACTGAAGCTTTCTTT
>-|TRBV28|TRBJ1-5|-
CASIPGSSNQPQHF
TGTGCCAGCATTCCGGGTTCAAGCAATCAGCCCCAGCATTTT
>-|TRBV6-5|TRBJ1-1|-
CASSSTMNTEAFF
TGTGCCAGCAGCTCGACAATGAACACTGAAGCTTTCTTT
>-|TRBV21-1|TRBJ1-6|-
CASGRLGSPLHF
TGTGCCTCGGGGAGGCTTGGTTCACCCCTCCACTTT
>-|TRBV7-9|TRBJ2-4|-
CASSGFVNIQYF
TGTGCCAGCAGCGGCTTCGTCAACATTCAGTACTTC
>-|TRBV7-8|TRBJ2-7|-
CASSLAGLLVRGSYEQYF
TGTGCCAGCAGCTTAGCAGGATTATTGGTAAGGGGTTCCTACGAGCAGTACTTC
>TRBD2|TRBV19|TRBJ2-1|-
CASSIVAAGNNEQFF
TGTGCCAGTAGTATAGTCGCAGCGGGGAACAATGAGCAGTTCTTC
>-|TRBV13|TRBJ2-3|-
CASTPFTDTDTQYF
TGTGCCAGCACCCCCTTTACGGACACAGATACGCAGTATTTT
>-|TRBV19|TRBJ1-2|-
CASTPPLAGGDYGYTF
TGTGCCAGTACCCCCCCTTTGGCGGGGGGCGACTATGGCTACACCTTC
>TRBD1|TRBV5-1|TRBJ2-2|-
CASSSTGVGELFF
TGCGCCAGCAGCTCAACAGGGGTCGGGGAGCTGTTTTTT
>TRBD2|TRBV6-1|TRBJ2-3|-
CASSEPGGLTDTQYF
TGTGCCAGCAGTGAACCGGGAGGCCTCACAGATACGCAGTATTTT
>TRBD1|TRBV6-5|TRBJ1-1|-
CASSNSGGYTEAFF
TGTGCCAGCAGTAACTCAGGGGGTTACACTGAAGCTTTCTTT
>-|TRBV18|TRBJ2-1|-
CASSLGTYNEQFF
TGTGCCAGCTCACTGGGGACGTACAATGAGCAGTTCTTC
>TRBD1|TRBV9|TRBJ1-5|-
CASSVEDRDLSQPQHF
TGTGCCAGCAGCGTAGAGGACAGGGACTTAAGCCAGCCCCAGCATTTT
>TRBD2|TRBV5-4|TRBJ2-7|-
CASSLTSGIYEQYF
TGTGCCAGCAGCTTGACTAGCGGGATCTACGAGCAGTACTTC
>TRBD2|TRBV11-3|TRBJ2-1|-
CASSPRPGLGSYNEQFF
TGTGCCAGCAGCCCTCGCCCGGGACTAGGCTCCTACAATGAGCAGTTCTTC
>-|TRBV5-6|TRBJ1-2|-
CASSLRPGAGGYTF
TGTGCCAGCAGCTTGCGCCCGGGGGCGGGTGGCTACACCTTC